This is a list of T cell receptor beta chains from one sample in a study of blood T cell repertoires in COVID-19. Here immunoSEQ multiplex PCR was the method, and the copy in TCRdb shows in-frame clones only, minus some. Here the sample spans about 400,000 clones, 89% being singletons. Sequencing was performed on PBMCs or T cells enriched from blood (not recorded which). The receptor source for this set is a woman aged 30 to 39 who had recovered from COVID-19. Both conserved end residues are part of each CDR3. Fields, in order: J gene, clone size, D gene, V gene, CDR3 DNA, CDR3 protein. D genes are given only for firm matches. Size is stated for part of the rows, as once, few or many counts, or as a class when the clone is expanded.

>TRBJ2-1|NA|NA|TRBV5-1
TGCGCCAGCAGCTTGAGGGGCCCCTACAATGAGCAGTTCTTC
CASSLRGPYNEQFF
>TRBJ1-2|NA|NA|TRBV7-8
TGTGCCAGCAGCTTGGTTCTGGGGGCACAGGGTTCGGTCGGCTACACCTTC
CASSLVLGAQGSVGYTF
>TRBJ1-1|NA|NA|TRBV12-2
TGTGCAAGTCGCTCCATACCAGGGGGTTCTGAAGCTTTCTTT
CASRSIPGGSEAFF
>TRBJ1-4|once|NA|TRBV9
TGTGCCAGCAGCGTATTCGCCAACAAGTTAACTAATGAAAAACTGTTTTTT
CASSVFANKLTNEKLFF
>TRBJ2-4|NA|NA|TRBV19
TGTGCCAGTAGTATAGGTTTCGGGGAGGAGCGCAGGGTGAACTTC
CASSIGFGEERRVNF
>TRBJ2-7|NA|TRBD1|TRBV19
TGTGCCAGTAGTCCGGGGACAGGAGGCTACGAGCAGTACTTC
CASSPGTGGYEQYF
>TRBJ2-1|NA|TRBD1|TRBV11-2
TGTGCCAGCAGCTCTGGACAGGGAAGGGTCTACAATGAGCAGTTCTTC
CASSSGQGRVYNEQFF
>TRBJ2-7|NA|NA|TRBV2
TGTGCCAGCAGTGAGGCTAGCGCTTCCTACGAGCAGTACTTC
CASSEASASYEQYF
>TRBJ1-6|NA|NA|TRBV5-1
TGCGCCAGCAGCTTGTATCCAGGGAACAATTCACCCCTCCACTTT
CASSLYPGNNSPLHF
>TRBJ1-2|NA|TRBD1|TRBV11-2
TGTGCCAGCAGAACCGGGACAGGCTATGGCTACACCTTC
CASRTGTGYGYTF
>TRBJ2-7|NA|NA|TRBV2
TGTGCCAGTGGGCCGAGCCATTACGAGCAGTACTTC
CASGPSHYEQYF
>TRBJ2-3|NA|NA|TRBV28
TGTGCCAGCAGTTTATGGAAACTAAGTCCCGATAGCACAGATACGCAGTATTTT
CASSLWKLSPDSTDTQYF
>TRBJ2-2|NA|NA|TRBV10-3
TGTGCCATCAGTGAGGCTCCCGCGGGCACCGGGGAGCTGTTTTTT
CAISEAPAGTGELFF
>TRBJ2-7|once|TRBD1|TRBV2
TGTGCCAGCGGACAGGGAGTACGAAGGTACTTC
CASGQGVRRYF
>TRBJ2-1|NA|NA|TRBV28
TGTGCCAGCAGTTTAGGCCGGGGTTCGGCGTTCTTC
CASSLGRGSAFF
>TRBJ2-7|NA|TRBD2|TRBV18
TGTGCCAGCTCACCAGCTAGCGGGGACCGGGAGCAGTACTTC
CASSPASGDREQYF
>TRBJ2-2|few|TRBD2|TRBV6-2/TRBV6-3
TGTGCCACCAGTAAGGTGGGACTAGCGGGGGCGAACACCGGGGAGCTGTTTTTT
CATSKVGLAGANTGELFF
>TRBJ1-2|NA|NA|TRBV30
TGTGCCTGGCATGACCTCGGGACAAAGGTGAACACCTTC
CAWHDLGTKVNTF
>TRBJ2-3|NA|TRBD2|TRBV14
TGTGCCAGCAGCCAAGCTTGGCTAGCGGGAAAAGATACGCAGTATTTT
CASSQAWLAGKDTQYF
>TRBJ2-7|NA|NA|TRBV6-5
TGTGCCAGCGGCCGAACAGAGCAGTACTTC
CASGRTEQYF
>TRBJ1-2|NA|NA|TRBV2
TGTGCCAGCAGTGAAGCGCTTTTATCTAGCTATGGCTACACCTTC
CASSEALLSSYGYTF
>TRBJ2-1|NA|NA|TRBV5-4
TGTGCCAGCAGCTTGGCGCCTCAGGGGTCCAATGAGCAGTTCTTC
CASSLAPQGSNEQFF
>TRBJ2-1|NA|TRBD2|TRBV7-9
TGTGCCAGCAGCCGGTCTGGACTAGCGGGGGCGGGCGAGCAGTTCTTC
CASSRSGLAGAGEQFF
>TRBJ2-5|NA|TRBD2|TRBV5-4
TGTGCCAGCAGCTTTGTGGCGGGAGGCCCAGAGACCCAGTACTTC
CASSFVAGGPETQYF